This T cell receptor (beta chain) was observed in a study of CD8 T cells in Susac syndrome (dated by TCRdb to between 2018 and 2021). Broadly, across the study: Of the Susac syndrome patients who were sequenced, fewer than 10 were in clinical remission while roughly six had clinically active disease. Susac syndrome patients were therapy-naive, on corticosteroids (some also receiving IVIg), or on IVIg alone at blood withdrawal. Whether CD8+ T cell activation and differentiation in Susac syndrome was antigen driven was tested using repertoire sequencing.

RNA was extracted with the RNeasy kit and about 0.5 to 1 ug was reverse transcribed using random hexamers. The immunoSEQ multiplex PCR assay, which covers 54 Vbeta and 13 Jbeta segments, was used to amplify TCR beta CDR3 regions. To correct PCR amplification bias, a synthetic template baseline was used for both primer optimization and computational correction. As for the original processing: Reads were annotated to V, D and J genes according to IMGT and were analyzed with immunoSEQ Analyzer, with only productive sequences retained. Clonality was calculated as one minus the Shannon entropy normalized by log2 of the number of productive unique sequences. For each patient and control, public and private clones were evaluated within the 100 most prevalent clones. Susac-specific clones were defined as absent from healthy and MS cohorts, 1052 published viral clones and other ImmuneACCESS disease sequences. Using fastp trimming at Q25 and MiXCR clonotype assembly, TCRdb reanalyzed the public sequencing data and kept in-frame beta chains. All rows with the same CDR3 protein become a single entry with the most common DNA and genes. TCRdb's processing, not the authors' own work, is the source of the V and J calls. This sample has about 150,000 distinct CDR3 sequences in its table, and around 95% of those were observed once. About 0.17% of the sample is held by the ten biggest clonotypes.

Inclusive of the bounding cysteine and phenylalanine, the CDR3 is 13 residues long. Just the 39-base CDR3 DNA is kept, in frame starting at base 1. The germline V gene encodes CDR1 SQVTM and CDR2 ANQGSEA. Trimmed from V: 5 bases; trimmed from J: 6 bases; junction bases lacking a gene match: 5. Of note for this clonotype: The antigen it recognizes is unknown. Nothing much larger sits one base from this clone, and base qualities are not available.

The paper as a whole reports these results and caveats: No clonal expansion was detected in the CD4+ T cell repertoire of Susac syndrome patients. The number of individuals in the TCR sequencing and HLA analysis was recognized as being relatively small.

Peripheral blood CD8+ and CD4+ T cells from healthy donors, Susac syndrome patients and multiple sclerosis patients were profiled using high-throughput TCR beta sequencing. Susac syndrome patients met recently defined diagnostic criteria for definite or probable disease. Bulk CD8+ and CD4+ T cells were purified by magnetic negative isolation, while CD8+ TEMRA cells were enriched using FACS. Blood was drawn into EDTA tubes, processed within 24 hours, and PBMCs were isolated by density gradient centrifugation. PBMCs intended for TCR sequencing were frozen in liquid nitrogen and were later thawed in a 37 degrees C water bath. The sorted or isolated CD4+, CD8+ and CD8+ TEMRA cells had a purity of 90% or higher.

This receptor was identified in a human donor with Susac syndrome. This sequence uses TRBV29-1 and TRBJ1-1, with 11 middle bases fitting TRBD1. Sample: CD4+ T cells from PBMCs. The CDR3 has the sequence CSVRTGGVAEAFF. Read as DNA, the sequence is TGCAGCGTTAGGACAGGGGGCGTCGCTGAAGCTTTCTTT.